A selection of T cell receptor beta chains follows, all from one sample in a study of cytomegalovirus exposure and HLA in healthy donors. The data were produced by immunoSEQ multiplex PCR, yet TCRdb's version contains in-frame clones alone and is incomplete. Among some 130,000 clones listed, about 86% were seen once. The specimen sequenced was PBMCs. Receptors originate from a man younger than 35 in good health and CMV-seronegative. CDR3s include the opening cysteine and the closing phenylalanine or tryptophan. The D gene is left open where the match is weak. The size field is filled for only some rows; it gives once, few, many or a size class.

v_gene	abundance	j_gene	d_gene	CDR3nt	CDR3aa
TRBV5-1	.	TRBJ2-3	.	TGCGCCAGCAACCAGGCAGATACGCAGTATTTT	CASNQADTQYF
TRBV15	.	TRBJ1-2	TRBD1	TGTGCCACCAGCAGAGTGTCGAGGGGACAGATAGTTAACTATGGCTACACCTTC	CATSRVSRGQIVNYGYTF
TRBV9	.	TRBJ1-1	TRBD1	TGTGCCAGCAGCGGTCAGGGGGCGGGGGACACTGAAGCTTTCTTT	CASSGQGAGDTEAFF
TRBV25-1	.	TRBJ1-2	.	TGTGCCAGCAGTGAATCCCCAACAGGGATGAAAAGCTACACCTTC	CASSESPTGMKSYTF
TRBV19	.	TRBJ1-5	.	TGTGCCAGTAGTATGCGGGGAGAAGAGTTTCCCAATCAGCCCCAGCATTTT	CASSMRGEEFPNQPQHF
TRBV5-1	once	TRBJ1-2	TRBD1	TGCGCCAGCAGCTTGACCCCAGGGGGTTCCTCTTATGGCTACACCTTC	CASSLTPGGSSYGYTF
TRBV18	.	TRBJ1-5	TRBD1	TGTGCCAGCTCACCAAACACCGGGACAGACAATCAGCCCCAGCATTTT	CASSPNTGTDNQPQHF
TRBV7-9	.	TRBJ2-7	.	TGTGCCAGCAGCCTCCTCTTACTCGAGCAGTACTTC	CASSLLLLEQYF
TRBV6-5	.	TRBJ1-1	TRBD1	TGTGCCAGCAGAAACGGACAGGGTTACACTGAAGCTTTCTTT	CASRNGQGYTEAFF
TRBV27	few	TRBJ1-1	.	TGTGCCAGCAGTTTATATAAGGAGGTCACTGAAGCTTTCTTT	CASSLYKEVTEAFF
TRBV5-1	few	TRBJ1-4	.	TGCGCCAGCAGCCGGGGGACGGACCCGGCAACTAATGAAAAACTGTTTTTT	CASSRGTDPATNEKLFF
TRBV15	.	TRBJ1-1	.	TGTGCCACCAGCAGCAGGGAAGCGAACACTGAAGCTTTCTTT	CATSSREANTEAFF
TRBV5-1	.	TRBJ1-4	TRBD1	TGCGCCAGCAGCGGATTGCCTCGGGACAGGAGGGAAAAACTGTTTTTT	CASSGLPRDRREKLFF